This T cell receptor (beta chain) came from a study of shared clonotypes between healthy human individuals. Study background: CD4 naive and memory got three plates each, CD8 naive two, CD8 memory one.

Study findings and constraints: Compared with clonotypes that all four donors shared, non-shared clonotypes had lower generation probabilities. Rarefaction demonstrated incomplete sorted-subset sequencing despite large depth.

The repertoire was sequenced with immunoSEQ multiplex PCR; TCRdb's copy has only in-frame clones and lacks some. Of millions of clones listed, around nine tenths are singletons. A word on this clone: Its antigen is not identified. This same CDR3 is encoded by further DNA sequences in the sample.

V lost 1 base and J lost 1; bases outside the gene matches: 2. CDR1 and CDR2 from the germline V gene are SGHRS and YFSETQ. The CDR3 is 16 amino acids. J is TRBJ2-7 and V is TRBV5-1; TRBD2 matches 13 bases. The TCR originated in a man aged 18 to 30 in good health. Sequencing was performed on naive CD4+ T cells sorted from blood. The subset is: CD45RA+ positively selected. The CDR3 protein is CASSLWTSGGSYEQYF. CDR3 bases: TGCGCCAGCAGCTTGTGGACTAGCGGGGGTTCCTACGAGCAGTACTTC.